The clone carrying this T cell receptor (beta chain) occurred a few times. The antigen remains unidentified. This record comes from a study of T cell repertoires in cytomegalovirus infection. About the study: From public TCR beta signatures came an indication of both CMV infection and matching HLA type.

The CDR3 is made up of 14 amino acids. Germline values: CDR1 SGHAT, CDR2 FQNNGV. Trimming shortened V by 5 bases and J by 7 bases, and 14 bases separated the two germline ends. Study observations and caveats: HLA-C-restricted CMV clonotypes gave the most frequent clonotype in two of eight donors. Cumulative frequency (of public TCR beta family members) identified carriers of CMV plus the relevant HLA.

One entry per CDR3 protein, called by TCRdb with MiXCR from the reads. The sample contains more than 400,000 distinct CDR3 sequences, around 27% of which appear only once. The source of this sequence is a human donor in good health (CMV status not recorded). Some clones in this sample may be carry-over from other donors' samples. The specimen was PBMCs. The chain joins TRBV11-2 to TRBJ2-2, with D perhaps TRBD1 or TRBD2 (7 bases each). CDR3 region: CASSPDREGGELFF. The CDR3 coding sequence is TGTGCCAGCAGCCCCGACAGGGAGGGCGGGGAGCTGTTTTTT.